This T cell receptor beta chain appears in the sequencing data of a study of blood T cell repertoires in COVID-19. Germline V gene data show CDR1 as MDHEN and CDR2 as SYDVKM. V dropped 1 base and J dropped 7; count of bases not matched to a gene: 3. The CDR3 runs to 14 residues. Adults between roughly 18 and 100 years of age took part from about two dozen US areas. Generated by immunoSEQ multiplex PCR, the TCRdb table keeps only in-frame clones and is missing some. The table has almost 500,000 clones, roughly nine tenths seen once. This clone was recorded once. Sequenced: PBMCs or T cells enriched from blood (not recorded which). The sequence was collected from a woman aged 55-70 years who had recovered from COVID-19. V gene TRBV28 combines with J gene TRBJ2-4, with 8 bases that match TRBD2. CDR3 sequence reads: CASSLSSGGNIQYF. The CDR3 nucleotides are TGTGCCAGCAGTTTATCAAGCGGGGGTAACATTCAGTACTTC.